The 23 T cell receptor beta chains in this list originate from one sample, sequenced in a study of Tregs in tolerant kidney transplant recipients. Repertoires were generated with immunoSEQ multiplex PCR, while TCRdb's copy carries only in-frame clones and drops some. The sample contains approximately 260,000 clones, roughly four fifths of which appear only once. Sequencing was carried out using CD4+ T cells from blood. The origin of the receptors is a human donor in good health.

The V gene is TRBV18, the J gene TRBJ1-2; D perhaps matches TRBD1 (5 bases). The germline gives CDR1 KGHSH, CDR2 LQKENI. CDR3 size: 13 residues. V lost 2 bases, J lost 6 bases, and 10 bases lay in between. The CDR3 sequence: CASSPVGADGYTF. The CDR3 DNA reads as TGTGCCAGCTCACCAGTTGGGGCGGATGGCTACACCTTC.

The chain combines TRBV5-1 with TRBJ1-1, with 8 bases that match TRBD1. From germline, CDR1 is SGHRS and CDR2 YFSETQ. The CDR3 has 17 amino acids. With 4 bases clipped from V and 1 base from J, the junction kept 12 bases outside the gene matches. CDR3 amino acids: CASSPDRGGVGNTEAFF. The CDR3 DNA follows: TGCGCCAGCAGCCCCGACAGGGGCGGGGTAGGGAACACTGAAGCTTTCTTT.

J is TRBJ2-7 and V is TRBV5-1; D gene uncertain. V lost 0 bases and J lost 7, with 14 bases in between. The CDR3 spans 14 residues. Germline V CDR1 and CDR2: SGHRS, YFSETQ. CDR3 sequence reads: CASSLETVRREQYF. The CDR3 DNA is TGCGCCAGCAGCTTGGAAACGGTTCGGCGGGAGCAGTACTTC.

The rearrangement joins TRBV7-9 to TRBJ1-5; no firm D call. Germline V CDR1 and CDR2: SEHNR, FQNEAQ (reference sequence). There are 13 residues in the CDR3. The V end lost 2 bases, the J end lost 5 bases, and 7 bases lay between the germline ends. CDR3 in amino acids: CASSLRGDQPQHF. The DNA for the CDR3 is TGTGCCAGCAGCTTACGGGGAGATCAGCCCCAGCATTTT.

V gene TRBV7-9 combines with J gene TRBJ2-3; 16 bases fit TRBD2. CDR3 size: 17 residues. Germline V lookup: CDR1 SEHNR, CDR2 FQNEAQ (reference sequence). V lost 5 bases, J lost 2 bases, and 4 bases stayed unmatched. The CDR3 DNA reads as TGTGCCAGCAGCAAGGGACTAGCGGGGGGGTCCACAGATACGCAGTATTTT. It translates to CASSKGLAGGSTDTQYF. Full variable domain (missing parts from reference TRBV7-9 and TRBJ2-3): DTGVSQNPRHKITKRGQNVTFRCDPISEHNRLYWYRQTLGQGPEFLTYFQNEAQLEKSRLLSDRFSAERPKGSFSTLEIQRTEQGDSAMYLCASSKGLAGGSTDTQYFGPGTRLTVL.

The rearrangement links TRBV6-6 to TRBJ1-1; D gene uncertain. Trimming took off 7 bases at V and 1 base at J, with 7 bases between the two ends. The CDR3 consists of 12 residues. Looked up from germline, CDR1 is MNHNY and CDR2 is SVGAGI (reference sequence). The CDR3 DNA follows: TGTGCCAGCAACACGGGGAACACTGAAGCTTTCTTT. Protein product: CASNTGNTEAFF.

The chain uses TRBV6-5 and TRBJ2-7; D may correspond to TRBD1 or TRBD2 (5 bases each). Trimming removed 6 bases at V and 9 bases at J, with 18 bases between. In germline, CDR1 is MNHEY, CDR2 SVGAGI. This CDR3 is built from 13 residues. CDR3 in amino acids: CASSRDVSSVQYF. The CDR3 DNA is TGTGCCAGCAGCCGGGACGTTTCATCCGTGCAGTACTTC.

The chain recombines TRBV5-1 with TRBJ1-1; 8 nucleotides agree with TRBD1. This CDR3 comprises 18 residues. The V segment lost 2 bases and the J segment 0 bases; nucleotides outside the gene matches: 12. The germline gives CDR1 SGHRS, CDR2 YFSETQ. The CDR3 here is CASSLTFRGPRMNTEAFF. The CDR3 DNA follows: TGCGCCAGCAGCTTAACATTCAGGGGGCCTAGGATGAACACTGAAGCTTTCTTT. The variable domain in full, with the rest retrieved from reference TRBV5-1 and TRBJ1-1, is KAGVTQTPRYLIKTRGQQVTLSCSPISGHRSVSWYQQTPGQGLQFLFEYFSETQRNKGNFPGRFSGRQFSNSRSEMNVSTLELGDSALYLCASSLTFRGPRMNTEAFFGQGTRLTVV.

The genes are TRBV19 and TRBJ2-7; a possible D gene is TRBD1 (6 bases). The germline gives CDR1 LNHDA, CDR2 SQIVND (reference sequence). CDR3 size: 15 residues. The V end lost 6 bases, the J end lost 0 bases, and 15 bases lay between the germline ends. The CDR3 sequence: CASSQDRRSSYEQYF. The CDR3 nucleotides are TGTGCCAGTAGCCAAGACAGGAGGAGCTCCTACGAGCAGTACTTC. The variable domain in full, with the rest retrieved from reference TRBV19 and TRBJ2-7, is DGGITQSPKYLFRKEGQNVTLSCEQNLNHDAMYWYRQDPGQGLRLIYYSQIVNDFQKGDIAEGYSVSREKKESFPLTVTSAQKNPTAFYLCASSQDRRSSYEQYFGPGTRLTVT.

The genes are TRBV7-9 and TRBJ2-3; no clear D. The CDR3 length is 16 residues. Germline loops: CDR1 SEHNR, CDR2 FQNEAQ (reference sequence). Between the trimmed V and J ends, which lost 1 base and 4 bases, there was a span of 15 bases. The CDR3 sequence is CASSLEASVYADTQYF. CDR3 nucleotides: TGTGCCAGCAGCTTAGAGGCTAGTGTGTACGCAGATACGCAGTATTTT.

The V and J genes are TRBV19 and TRBJ1-3, with 7 bases matching TRBD1. In germline, CDR1 is LNHDA, CDR2 SQIVND (reference sequence). The CDR3 covers 14 residues. V shed 6 bases and J 2 bases; nucleotides not matched to a gene: 4. The CDR3 coding sequence is TGTGCCAGTAGCTCACAGGGGACTGGAAACACCATATATTTT. As protein: CASSSQGTGNTIYF.

The CDR3 spells CASLGWTGAYNEQFF. CDR3 nucleotide sequence: TGCGCCAGCCTGGGGTGGACAGGGGCCTACAATGAGCAGTTCTTC. This sequence joins TRBV10-2 and TRBJ2-1; TRBD1 agrees at 9 bases. The CDR3 covers 15 residues. V was clipped by 8 bases and J by 2 bases; unmatched bases: 7. CDR1 is WSHSY, CDR2 SAAADI, per germline.

This rearrangement joins TRBV25-1 to TRBJ1-4; D is ambiguous. Germline CDR1 and CDR2: MGHDK and SYGVNS. Trimming removed 4 bases at V and 7 bases at J, with 10 bases between. This CDR3 is built from 13 residues. For the CDR3, the DNA is TGTGCCAGCAGTGGGTTTTACGGTGAAAAACTGTTTTTT. This translates into CASSGFYGEKLFF. Filled out from reference TRBV25-1 and TRBJ1-4, the complete variable domain reads EADIYQTPRYLVIGTGKKITLECSQTMGHDKMYWYQQDPGMELHLIHYSYGVNSTEKGDLSSESTVSRIRTEHFPLTLESARPSHTSQYLCASSGFYGEKLFFGSGTQLSVL.

CDR3 loop: CASSVGSGGKNIQYF. In DNA, the CDR3 is TGTGCCAGCAGCGTCGGTAGCGGGGGCAAAAACATTCAGTACTTC. The chain joins TRBV9 to TRBJ2-4; TRBD2 agrees at 9 bases. Trimming at V came to 2 bases and at J to 3 bases, leaving 3 bases not matched to a gene. This CDR3 spans 15 amino acids. The V gene's germline CDR1 is SGDLS and CDR2 YYNGEE.

This chain uses TRBV6-1 with TRBJ2-7, with D possibly matching TRBD1 (6 bases). With 2 bases removed from V and 3 bases from J, the gap between germline ends came to 20 bases. Germline assignment: CDR1 MNHNS and CDR2 SASEGT. This CDR3 has 17 residues. The CDR3 loop reads CASSESIWGRGLYEQYF. As DNA, the CDR3 is TGTGCCAGCAGTGAAAGTATCTGGGGCAGGGGCCTCTACGAGCAGTACTTC.

J is TRBJ2-7 and V is TRBV11-3; D is undetermined. The CDR3 length is 13 residues. V dropped 2 bases and J dropped 4 bases, with 9 bases sitting between them. Germline CDR1 is SGHNT and CDR2 is YENEEA. The CDR3 loop is CASSLSFGYEQYF. DNA for the CDR3: TGTGCCAGCAGCTTATCTTTCGGTTACGAGCAGTACTTC. The whole variable domain, remainder taken from reference TRBV11-3 and TRBJ2-7, is EAGVVQSPRYKIIEKKQPVAFWCNPISGHNTLYWYLQNLGQGPELLIRYENEEAVDDSQLPKDRFSAERLKGVDSTLKIQPAELGDSAVYLCASSLSFGYEQYFGPGTRLTVT.

In its sample, this clone was seen a few times. The chain couples TRBV6-1 to TRBJ1-4; TRBD1 might be the D (5 bases). Trimming took off 6 bases at V and 4 bases at J, with 12 bases between the two ends. The germline V gene has CDR1 MNHNS and CDR2 SASEGT. The CDR3 spans 14 residues. DNA for the CDR3: TGTGCCAGCAGCGGGGGAATGGGTAATGAAAAACTGTTTTTT. This translates into CASSGGMGNEKLFF.

The chain is built from TRBV7-9 and TRBJ2-3, with no clear D. The germline V gene has CDR1 SEHNR and CDR2 FQNEAQ (reference sequence). The germline V and J ends were trimmed by 5 bases and 2 bases, with 14 bases remaining between them. The CDR3 spans 15 residues. CDR3 in amino acids: CASSPPWPLTDTQYF. The CDR3 DNA is TGTGCCAGCAGCCCCCCATGGCCACTCACAGATACGCAGTATTTT. The entire variable domain, with the rest obtained from reference TRBV7-9 and TRBJ2-3, is as follows: DTGVSQNPRHKITKRGQNVTFRCDPISEHNRLYWYRQTLGQGPEFLTYFQNEAQLEKSRLLSDRFSAERPKGSFSTLEIQRTEQGDSAMYLCASSPPWPLTDTQYFGPGTRLTVL.

This clone was seen more than once but under ten times. V gene TRBV9 combines with J gene TRBJ2-1, with TRBD2 matching 9 bases. This CDR3 spans 17 amino acids. Per germline, CDR1 SGDLS and CDR2 YYNGEE. With V trimmed by 0 bases and J by 6 bases, 10 bases remained unmatched. CDR3 DNA sequence: TGTGCCAGCAGCGTAGATAGGCGGGAGGGGAGAGGCAATGAGCAGTTCTTC. Its translation: CASSVDRREGRGNEQFF.

The rearrangement joins TRBV7-9 to TRBJ2-3; TRBD2 matches at 7 bases. Trimming cost V 2 bases and J 0 bases; bases outside gene matches: 2. The CDR3 spans 15 residues. Germline V lookup: CDR1 SEHNR, CDR2 FQNEAQ (reference sequence). As DNA, the CDR3 is TGTGCCAGCAGCTTAATGGGGGGGAGCACAGATACGCAGTATTTT. It specifies CASSLMGGSTDTQYF.

This clone was recorded a few times. The chain is built from TRBV5-4 and TRBJ2-3; 9 positions match TRBD2. The trim removed 2 bases at V and 0 bases at J, leaving 4 bases unmatched. The CDR3 totals 16 residues. The germline V gene has CDR1 SGHNT and CDR2 YYREEE (reference sequence). CDR3 region: CASSFGGGGSTDTQYF. Written as DNA, the CDR3 is TGTGCCAGCAGCTTTGGCGGGGGGGGAAGCACAGATACGCAGTATTTT.

The J gene is TRBJ2-6, the V gene TRBV10-1; D gene uncertain. V lost 0 bases, J lost 0 bases, and 6 bases lay in between. The CDR3 has 16 amino acids. In germline, CDR1 is WNHNN, CDR2 SYGVQD (reference sequence). CDR3 sequence reads: CASSESWGSGANVLTF. Here the CDR3 DNA reads TGCGCCAGCAGTGAGTCTTGGGGCTCTGGGGCCAACGTCCTGACTTTC.

V is TRBV2 and J is TRBJ2-7; the D gene could be TRBD1 or TRBD2 (5 bases each). Trimming took 6 bases from V and 0 from J, leaving 12 bases between them. The CDR3 has 14 residues. Germline V lookup: CDR1 SNHLY, CDR2 FYNNEI. The DNA for the CDR3 is TGTGCCAGCAGGCGCAGGGACGGCTCCTACGAGCAGTACTTC. Translating gives CASRRRDGSYEQYF.